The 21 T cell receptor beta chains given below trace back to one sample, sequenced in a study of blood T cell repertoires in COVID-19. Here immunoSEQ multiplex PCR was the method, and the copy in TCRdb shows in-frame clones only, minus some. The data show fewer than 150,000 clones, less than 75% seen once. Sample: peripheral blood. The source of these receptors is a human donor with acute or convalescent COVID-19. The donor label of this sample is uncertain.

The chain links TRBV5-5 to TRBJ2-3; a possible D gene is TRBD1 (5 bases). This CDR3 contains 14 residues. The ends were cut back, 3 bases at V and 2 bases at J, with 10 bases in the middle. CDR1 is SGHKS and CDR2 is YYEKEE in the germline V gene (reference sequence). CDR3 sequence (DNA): TGTGCCAGCAGCTCGTGGGGCTACACAGATACGCAGTATTTT. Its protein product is CASSSWGYTDTQYF.

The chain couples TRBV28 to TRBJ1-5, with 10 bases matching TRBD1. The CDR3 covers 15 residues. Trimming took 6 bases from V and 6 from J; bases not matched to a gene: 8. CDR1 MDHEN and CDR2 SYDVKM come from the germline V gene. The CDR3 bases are TGTGCCAGCAGATCACGACAGGGGGCTAGTCAGCCCCAGCATTTT. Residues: CASRSRQGASQPQHF.

This chain's CDR3 is CASSEARVRGNSPLHF. As DNA, the CDR3 is TGTGCCAGCAGTGAAGCGCGCGTCAGGGGTAATTCACCCCTCCACTTT. The chain joins TRBV6-1 to TRBJ1-6; perhaps TRBD1 as D (6 bases). Trimming shortened V by 0 bases and J by 6 bases, and 12 bases separated the two germline ends. CDR3 length: 16 amino acids. Per germline, CDR1 MNHNS and CDR2 SASEGT.

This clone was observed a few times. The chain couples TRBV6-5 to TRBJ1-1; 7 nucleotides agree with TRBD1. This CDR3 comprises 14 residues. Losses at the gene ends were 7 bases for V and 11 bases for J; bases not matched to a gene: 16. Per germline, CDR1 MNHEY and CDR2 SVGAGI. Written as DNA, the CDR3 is TGTGCCAGCATCCCTCGAGAGGACAGGCGACGCGCTTTCTTT. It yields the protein CASIPREDRRRAFF.

The CDR3 sequence: CASSKFGQGNSPLHF. Here the CDR3 DNA reads TGTGCCAGCAGTAAATTCGGACAGGGTAATTCACCCCTCCACTTT. The rearrangement joins TRBV6-6 to TRBJ1-6; 8 bases agree with TRBD1. Germline trimming cut 5 bases from V and 6 bases from J; bases unmatched to any gene: 6. This CDR3 is 15 amino acids long. Germline-derived CDR1 and CDR2 are MNHNY and SVGAGI (reference sequence).

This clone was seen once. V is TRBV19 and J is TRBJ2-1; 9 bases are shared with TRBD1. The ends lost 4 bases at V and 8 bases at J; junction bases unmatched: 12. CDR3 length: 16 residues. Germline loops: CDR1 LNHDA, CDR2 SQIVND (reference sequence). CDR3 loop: CASSSGLGTGRDEQFF. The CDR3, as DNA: TGTGCCAGTAGTAGCGGACTCGGGACAGGGCGGGATGAGCAGTTCTTC. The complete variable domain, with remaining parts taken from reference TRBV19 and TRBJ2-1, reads DGGITQSPKYLFRKEGQNVTLSCEQNLNHDAMYWYRQDPGQGLRLIYYSQIVNDFQKGDIAEGYSVSREKKESFPLTVTSAQKNPTAFYLCASSSGLGTGRDEQFFGPGTRLTVL.

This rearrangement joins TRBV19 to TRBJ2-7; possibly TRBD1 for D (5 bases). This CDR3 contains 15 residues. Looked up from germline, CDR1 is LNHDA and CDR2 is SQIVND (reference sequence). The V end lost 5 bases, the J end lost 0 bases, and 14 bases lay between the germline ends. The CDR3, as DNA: TGTGCCAGTAGTTCAGAGGAGACAGCCTCCTACGAGCAGTACTTC. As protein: CASSSEETASYEQYF.

CDR3 DNA sequence: TGTGCCAGCAGCTTCGCGGGACAGTCTTCGAACACCGGGGAGCTGTTTTTT. This encodes CASSFAGQSSNTGELFF. This chain joins TRBV7-2 and TRBJ2-2; possibly TRBD1 for D (7 bases). This CDR3 is 17 amino acids long. V was pared by 3 bases and J by 0 bases, with 14 bases between. CDR1 and CDR2 from the germline V gene are SGHTA and FQGNSA.

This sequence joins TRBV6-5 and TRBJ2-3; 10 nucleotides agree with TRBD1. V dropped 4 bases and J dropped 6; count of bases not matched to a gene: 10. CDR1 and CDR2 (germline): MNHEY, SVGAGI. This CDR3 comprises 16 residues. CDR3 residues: CASSSRTGGDMDTQYF. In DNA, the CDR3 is TGTGCCAGCAGTTCCCGGACAGGGGGTGATATGGATACGCAGTATTTT.

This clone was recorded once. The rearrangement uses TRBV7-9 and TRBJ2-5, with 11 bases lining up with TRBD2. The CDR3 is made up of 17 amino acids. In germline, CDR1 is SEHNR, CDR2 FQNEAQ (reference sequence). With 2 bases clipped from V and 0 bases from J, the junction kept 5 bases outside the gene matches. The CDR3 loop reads CASSLTASGGYQETQYF. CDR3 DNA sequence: TGTGCCAGCAGCTTAACGGCTAGCGGGGGGTACCAAGAGACCCAGTACTTC.

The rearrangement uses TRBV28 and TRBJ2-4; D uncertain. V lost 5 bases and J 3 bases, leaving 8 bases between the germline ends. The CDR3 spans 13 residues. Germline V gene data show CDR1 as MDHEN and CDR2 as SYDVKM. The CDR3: CASSDNSKNIQYF. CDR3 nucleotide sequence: TGTGCCAGCAGTGACAACAGCAAAAACATTCAGTACTTC.

The chain's CDR3 is CASSPLGADTIYF. The CDR3 DNA reads as TGTGCCAGCAGCCCCTTGGGTGCGGACACCATATATTTT. V gene TRBV7-9 combines with J gene TRBJ1-3; D gene ambiguous. There are 13 residues in the CDR3. The germline gives CDR1 SEHNR, CDR2 FQNEAQ (reference sequence). Trimming took 5 bases from V and 8 from J, leaving 13 bases between them.

DNA for the CDR3: TGTGCCAGCTGGAGTTCTGGAAACACCATATATTTT. Its translation is CASWSSGNTIYF. The V and J genes are TRBV27 and TRBJ1-3, with D uncertain. Trimming pared 8 bases from V and 1 base from J, leaving 6 bases between. CDR1 and CDR2 (germline): MNHEY, SMNVEV (reference sequence). This CDR3 region has 12 residues.

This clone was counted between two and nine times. The CDR3: CASSLGQRYGYTF. The CDR3 coding sequence is TGTGCCAGCAGCTTAGGGCAGCGCTATGGCTACACCTTC. V is TRBV7-2 and J is TRBJ1-2; no firm D call. The CDR3 sequence is 13 residues long. The V end lost 1 base, the J end lost 4 bases, and 7 bases lay between the germline ends. Germline CDR1 reads SGHTA; CDR2 reads FQGNSA.

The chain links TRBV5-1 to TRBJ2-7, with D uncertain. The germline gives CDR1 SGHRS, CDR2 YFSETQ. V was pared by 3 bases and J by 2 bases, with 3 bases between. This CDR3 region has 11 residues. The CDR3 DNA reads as TGCGCCAGCAGCTCAGCCTACGAGCAGTACTTC. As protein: CASSSAYEQYF.

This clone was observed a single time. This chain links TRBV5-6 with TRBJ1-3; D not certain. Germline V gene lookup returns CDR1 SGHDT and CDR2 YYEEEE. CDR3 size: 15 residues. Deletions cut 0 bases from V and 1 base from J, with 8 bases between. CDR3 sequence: CASSLDRRSGNTIYF. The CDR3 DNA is TGTGCCAGCAGCTTGGACAGACGTTCTGGAAACACCATATATTTT.

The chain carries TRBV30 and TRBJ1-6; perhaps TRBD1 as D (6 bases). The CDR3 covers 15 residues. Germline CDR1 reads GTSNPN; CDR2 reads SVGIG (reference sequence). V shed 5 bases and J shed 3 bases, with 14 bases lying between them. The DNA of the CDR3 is TGTGCCTGGGCCGGGGGGCTTGGCTATAATTCACCCCTCCACTTT. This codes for CAWAGGLGYNSPLHF.

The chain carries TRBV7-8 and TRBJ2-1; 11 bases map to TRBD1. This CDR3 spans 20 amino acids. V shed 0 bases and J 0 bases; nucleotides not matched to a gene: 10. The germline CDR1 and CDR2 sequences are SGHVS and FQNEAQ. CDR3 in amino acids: CASSLALGTGGRSSYNEQFF. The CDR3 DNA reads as TGTGCCAGCAGCTTAGCGCTCGGGACAGGGGGAAGAAGCTCCTACAATGAGCAGTTCTTC.

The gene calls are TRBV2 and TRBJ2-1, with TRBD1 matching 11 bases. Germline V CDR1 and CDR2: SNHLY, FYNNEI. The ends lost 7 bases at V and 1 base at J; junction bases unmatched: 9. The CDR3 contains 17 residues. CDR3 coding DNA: TGTGCCAGCATAGTGGACAGGGGGCGAGGTTCCTACAATGAGCAGTTCTTC. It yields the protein CASIVDRGRGSYNEQFF.

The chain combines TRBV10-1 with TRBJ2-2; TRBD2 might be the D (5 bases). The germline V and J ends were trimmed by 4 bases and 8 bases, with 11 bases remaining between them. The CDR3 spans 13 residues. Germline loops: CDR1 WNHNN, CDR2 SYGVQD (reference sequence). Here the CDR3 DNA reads TGCGCCAGCAGTGTGGCCCCGGGGGGGGAGCTGTTTTTT. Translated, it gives CASSVAPGGELFF.

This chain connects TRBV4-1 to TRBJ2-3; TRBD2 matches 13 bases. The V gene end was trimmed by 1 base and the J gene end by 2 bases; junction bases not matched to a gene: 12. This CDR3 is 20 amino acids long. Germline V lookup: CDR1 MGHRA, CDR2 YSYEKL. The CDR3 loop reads CASSQGGLAGPLGATDTQYF. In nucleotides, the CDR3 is TGCGCCAGCAGCCAAGGGGGACTAGCGGGGCCACTAGGGGCCACAGATACGCAGTATTTT.